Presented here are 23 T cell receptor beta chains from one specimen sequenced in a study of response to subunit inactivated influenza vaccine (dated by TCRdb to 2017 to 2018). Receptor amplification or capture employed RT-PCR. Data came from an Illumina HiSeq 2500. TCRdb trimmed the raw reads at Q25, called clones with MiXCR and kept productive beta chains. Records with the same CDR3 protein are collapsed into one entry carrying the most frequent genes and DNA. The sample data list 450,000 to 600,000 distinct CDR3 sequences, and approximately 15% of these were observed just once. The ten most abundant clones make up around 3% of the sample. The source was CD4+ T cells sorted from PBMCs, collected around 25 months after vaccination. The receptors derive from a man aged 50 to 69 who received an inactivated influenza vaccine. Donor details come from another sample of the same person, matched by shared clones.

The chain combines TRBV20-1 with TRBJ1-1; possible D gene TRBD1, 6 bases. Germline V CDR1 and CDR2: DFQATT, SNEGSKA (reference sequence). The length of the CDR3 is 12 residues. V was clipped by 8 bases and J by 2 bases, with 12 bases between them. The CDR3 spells CSTRQANTEAFF. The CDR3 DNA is TGCAGTACAAGACAGGCTAACACTGAAGCTTTCTTT.

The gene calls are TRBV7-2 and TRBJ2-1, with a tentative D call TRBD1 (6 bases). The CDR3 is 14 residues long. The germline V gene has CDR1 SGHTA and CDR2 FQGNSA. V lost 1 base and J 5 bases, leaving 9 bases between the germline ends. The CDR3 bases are TGTGCCAGCAGCTTAGTGGGACACAACAATGAGCAGTTCTTC. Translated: CASSLVGHNNEQFF.

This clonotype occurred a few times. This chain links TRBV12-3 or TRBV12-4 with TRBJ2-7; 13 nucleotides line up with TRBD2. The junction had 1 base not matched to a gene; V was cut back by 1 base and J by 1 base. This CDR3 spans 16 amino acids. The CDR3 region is CASSLGTSGGSYEQYF. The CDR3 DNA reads TGTGCCAGCAGTTTAGGGACTAGCGGGGGATCCTACGAGCAGTACTTC.

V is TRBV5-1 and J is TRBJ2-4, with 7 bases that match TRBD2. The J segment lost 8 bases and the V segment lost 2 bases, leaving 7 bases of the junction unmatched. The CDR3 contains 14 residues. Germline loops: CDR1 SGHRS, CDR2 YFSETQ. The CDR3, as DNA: TGCGCCAGCAGCTTTTCCGGGACTACGGACATTCAGTACTTC. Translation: CASSFSGTTDIQYF.

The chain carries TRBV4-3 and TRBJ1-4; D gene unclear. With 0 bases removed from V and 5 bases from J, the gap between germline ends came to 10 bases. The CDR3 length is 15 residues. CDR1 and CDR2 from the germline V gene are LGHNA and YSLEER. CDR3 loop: CASSQDLAVNEKLFF. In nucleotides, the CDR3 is TGCGCCAGCAGCCAAGATTTGGCAGTAAATGAAAAACTGTTTTTT.

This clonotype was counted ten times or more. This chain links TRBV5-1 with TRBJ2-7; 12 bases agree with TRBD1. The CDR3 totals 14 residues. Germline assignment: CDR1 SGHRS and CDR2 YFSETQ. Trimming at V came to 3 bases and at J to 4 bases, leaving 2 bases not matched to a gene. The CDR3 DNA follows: TGCGCCAGCAGCTCGGGACAGGGGGCTTACGAGCAGTACTTC. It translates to CASSSGQGAYEQYF.

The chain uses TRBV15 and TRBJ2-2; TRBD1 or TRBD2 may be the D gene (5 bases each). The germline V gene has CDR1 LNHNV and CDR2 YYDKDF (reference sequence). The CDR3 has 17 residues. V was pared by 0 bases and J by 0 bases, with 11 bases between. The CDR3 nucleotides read TGTGCCACCAGCAGAGATCGGGGCCTAACGAACACCGGGGAGCTGTTTTTT. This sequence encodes CATSRDRGLTNTGELFF.

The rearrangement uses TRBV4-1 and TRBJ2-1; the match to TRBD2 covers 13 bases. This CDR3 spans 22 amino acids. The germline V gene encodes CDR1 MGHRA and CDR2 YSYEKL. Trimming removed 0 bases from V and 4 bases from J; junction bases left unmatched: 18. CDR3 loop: CASSQDTLIRGLAGKGYNEQFF. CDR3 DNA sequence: TGCGCCAGCAGCCAAGATACCCTAATCCGGGGACTAGCGGGAAAGGGGTACAATGAGCAGTTCTTC.

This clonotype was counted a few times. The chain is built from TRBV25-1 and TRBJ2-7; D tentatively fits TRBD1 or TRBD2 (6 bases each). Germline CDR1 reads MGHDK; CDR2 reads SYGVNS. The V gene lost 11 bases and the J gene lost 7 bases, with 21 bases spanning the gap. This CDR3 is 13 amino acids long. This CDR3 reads CAVGGLLDGEQYF. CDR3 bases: TGTGCCGTAGGGGGACTCCTCGACGGGGAGCAGTACTTC.

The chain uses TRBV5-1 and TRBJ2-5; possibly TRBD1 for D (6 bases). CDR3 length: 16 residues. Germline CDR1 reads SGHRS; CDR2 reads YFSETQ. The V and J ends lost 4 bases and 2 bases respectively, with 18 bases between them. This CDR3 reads CASSRQPGHLQETQYF. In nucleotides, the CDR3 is TGCGCCAGCAGCAGGCAACCGGGACACCTACAAGAGACCCAGTACTTC. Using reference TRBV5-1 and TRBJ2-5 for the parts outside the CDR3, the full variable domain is KAGVTQTPRYLIKTRGQQVTLSCSPISGHRSVSWYQQTPGQGLQFLFEYFSETQRNKGNFPGRFSGRQFSNSRSEMNVSTLELGDSALYLCASSRQPGHLQETQYFGPGTRLLVL.

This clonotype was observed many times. CDR3 sequence: CSAYPTAPYGYTF. The CDR3 nucleotides read TGCAGTGCTTACCCCACAGCCCCCTATGGCTACACCTTC. This sequence joins TRBV20-1 and TRBJ1-2; D is unclear. With 5 bases removed from V and 4 bases from J, the gap between germline ends came to 14 bases. The CDR3 is 13 amino acids. Germline assignment: CDR1 DFQATT and CDR2 SNEGSKA (reference sequence).

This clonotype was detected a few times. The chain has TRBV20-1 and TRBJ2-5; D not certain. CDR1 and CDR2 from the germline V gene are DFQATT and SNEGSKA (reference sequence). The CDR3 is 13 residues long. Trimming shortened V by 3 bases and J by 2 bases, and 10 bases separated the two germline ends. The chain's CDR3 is CSASTGNQETQYF. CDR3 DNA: TGCAGTGCTAGCACGGGTAATCAAGAGACCCAGTACTTC.

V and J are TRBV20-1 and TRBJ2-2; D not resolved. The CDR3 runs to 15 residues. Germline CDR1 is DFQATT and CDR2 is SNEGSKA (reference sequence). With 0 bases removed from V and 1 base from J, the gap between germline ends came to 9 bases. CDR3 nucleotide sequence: TGCAGTGCTAGAGATCGGTTGGGGAACACCGGGGAGCTGTTTTTT. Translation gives CSARDRLGNTGELFF.

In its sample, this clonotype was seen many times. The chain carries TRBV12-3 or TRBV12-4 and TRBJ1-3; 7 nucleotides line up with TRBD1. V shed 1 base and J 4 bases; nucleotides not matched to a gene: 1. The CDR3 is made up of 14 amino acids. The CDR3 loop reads CASSLGTGGNTIYF. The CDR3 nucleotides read TGTGCCAGCAGTTTAGGGACAGGCGGAAACACCATATATTTT.

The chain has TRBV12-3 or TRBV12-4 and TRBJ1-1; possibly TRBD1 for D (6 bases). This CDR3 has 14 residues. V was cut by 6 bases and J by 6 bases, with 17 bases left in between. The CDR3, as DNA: TGTGCCAGCAGCCTTCTACAGGGAGGCCCTGAAGCTTTCTTT. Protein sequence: CASSLLQGGPEAFF.

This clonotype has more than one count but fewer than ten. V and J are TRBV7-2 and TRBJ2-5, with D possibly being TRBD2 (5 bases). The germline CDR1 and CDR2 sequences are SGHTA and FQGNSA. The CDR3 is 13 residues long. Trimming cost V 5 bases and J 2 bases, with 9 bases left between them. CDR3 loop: CASSAGNQETQYF. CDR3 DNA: TGTGCCAGCAGCGCCGGGAATCAAGAGACCCAGTACTTC.

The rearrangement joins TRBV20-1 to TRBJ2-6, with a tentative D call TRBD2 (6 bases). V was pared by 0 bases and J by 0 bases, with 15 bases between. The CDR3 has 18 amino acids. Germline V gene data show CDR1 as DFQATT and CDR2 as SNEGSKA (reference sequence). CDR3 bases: TGCAGTGCTAGAGATGAGGAGGGTCCCTTCTCTGGGGCCAACGTCCTGACTTTC. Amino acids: CSARDEEGPFSGANVLTF.

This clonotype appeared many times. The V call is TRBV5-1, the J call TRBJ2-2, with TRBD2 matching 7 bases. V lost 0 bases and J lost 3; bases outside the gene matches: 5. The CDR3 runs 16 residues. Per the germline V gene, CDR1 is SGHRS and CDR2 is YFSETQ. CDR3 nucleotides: TGCGCCAGCAGCTTGGTAGCTAGCGGTTACACCGGGGAGCTGTTTTTT. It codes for CASSLVASGYTGELFF.

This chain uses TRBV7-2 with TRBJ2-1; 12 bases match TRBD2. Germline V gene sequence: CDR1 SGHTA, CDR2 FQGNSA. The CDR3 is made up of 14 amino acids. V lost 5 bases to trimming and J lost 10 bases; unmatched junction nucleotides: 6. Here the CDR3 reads CASSVTSGGVEQFF. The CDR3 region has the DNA TGTGCCAGCAGCGTGACTAGCGGGGGAGTGGAGCAGTTCTTC.

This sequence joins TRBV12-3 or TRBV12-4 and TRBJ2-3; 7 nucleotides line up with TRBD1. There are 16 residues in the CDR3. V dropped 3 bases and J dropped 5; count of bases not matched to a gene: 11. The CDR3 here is CASSFLGGDTRDTQYF. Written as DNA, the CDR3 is TGTGCCAGCAGTTTTTTAGGGGGCGATACCCGAGATACGCAGTATTTT.

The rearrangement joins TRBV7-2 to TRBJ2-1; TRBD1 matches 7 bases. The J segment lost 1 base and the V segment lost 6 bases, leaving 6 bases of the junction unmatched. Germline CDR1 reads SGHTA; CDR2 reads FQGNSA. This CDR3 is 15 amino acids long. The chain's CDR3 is CASRQDRSSYNEQFF. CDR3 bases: TGTGCCAGCAGACAGGACAGGTCATCCTACAATGAGCAGTTCTTC. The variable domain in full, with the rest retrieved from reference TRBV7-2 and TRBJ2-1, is GAGVSQSPSNKVTEKGKDVELRCDPISGHTALYWYRQSLGQGLEFLIYFQGNSAPDKSGLPSDRFSAERTGGSVSTLTIQRTQQEDSAVYLCASRQDRSSYNEQFFGPGTRLTVL.

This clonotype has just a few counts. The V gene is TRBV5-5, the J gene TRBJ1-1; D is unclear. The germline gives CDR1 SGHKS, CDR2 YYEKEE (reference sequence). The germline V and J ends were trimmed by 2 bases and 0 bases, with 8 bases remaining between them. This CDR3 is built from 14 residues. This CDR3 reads CASSFGTMNTEAFF. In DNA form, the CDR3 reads TGTGCCAGCAGCTTTGGAACCATGAACACTGAAGCTTTCTTT.

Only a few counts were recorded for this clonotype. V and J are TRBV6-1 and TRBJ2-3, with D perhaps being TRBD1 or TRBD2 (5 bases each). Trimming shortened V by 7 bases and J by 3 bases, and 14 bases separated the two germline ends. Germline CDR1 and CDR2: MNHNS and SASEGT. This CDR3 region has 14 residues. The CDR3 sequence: CASIRVWGTDTQYF. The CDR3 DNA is TGTGCCAGCATCCGCGTGTGGGGGACAGATACGCAGTATTTT.